A selection of T cell receptor beta chains follows, all from one sample in a study of STAT5B mutations in CD4+ large granular lymphocyte leukemia. Profiling relied on immunoSEQ multiplex PCR, and the TCRdb table lists in-frame clones only, not all of them. The sample has several thousand clones, about two thirds seen once. The sequenced material came from PBMCs. All receptors derive from a woman in her 70s with CD4+ T-cell large granular lymphocyte leukemia. CDR3s include the opening cysteine and the closing phenylalanine or tryptophan. The D gene is left open where the match is weak. Only part of the rows carry a size: once, few, many, or a class if the clone is expanded.

V,D,J,size,CDR3,DNA
TRBV19,TRBD2,TRBJ2-7,-,CASSTRTSGHYEQYF,TGTGCCAGTAGTACCCGGACTAGCGGACACTACGAGCAGTACTTC
TRBV2,-,TRBJ1-1,-,CASSTEGPNTEAFF,TGTGCCAGCAGTACGGAGGGGCCGAACACTGAAGCTTTCTTT
TRBV27,TRBD1,TRBJ1-6,medium-sized,CASSLSWDSYNSPLHF,TGTGCCAGCAGTTTATCCTGGGACAGCTATAATTCACCCCTCCACTTT
TRBV5-1,TRBD1,TRBJ2-7,-,CASSLGGTGPYEQYF,TGCGCCAGCAGCTTGGGGGGGACAGGGCCCTACGAGCAGTACTTC
TRBV9,-,TRBJ2-1,-,CASSVGAGTYNEQFF,TGTGCCAGCAGCGTAGGAGCCGGGACCTACAATGAGCAGTTCTTC
TRBV7-2,TRBD1,TRBJ2-1,-,CASSRTGVYNEQFF,TGTGCCAGCAGCAGGACAGGAGTCTACAATGAGCAGTTCTTC
TRBV30,-,TRBJ1-2,-,CAWTAGRDYGYTF,TGTGCCTGGACTGCGGGGAGGGACTATGGCTACACCTTC
TRBV2,TRBD1,TRBJ1-2,-,CASSEGGQNYGYTF,TGTGCCAGCAGTGAAGGGGGACAGAACTATGGCTACACCTTC
TRBV7-7,-,TRBJ1-1,-,CASSPRDIGTEAFF,TGTGCTAGCAGTCCCCGGGACATCGGAACTGAAGCTTTCTTT
TRBV7-2,TRBD1,TRBJ1-1,-,CASDYGQGNTEAFF,TGTGCCAGCGATTACGGACAGGGGAACACTGAAGCTTTCTTT
TRBV6-1,-,TRBJ1-2,-,CASSATDPRYGYTF,TGTGCCAGCAGTGCTACAGACCCTCGTTATGGCTACACCTTC
TRBV10-3,-,TRBJ2-2,few,CAISESRAANTGELFF,TGTGCCATCAGTGAGTCGAGAGCGGCGAACACCGGGGAGCTGTTTTTT
TRBV5-5,-,TRBJ1-2,-,CASRRQGNYGYTF,TGTGCCAGCAGGAGGCAGGGTAACTATGGCTACACCTTC
TRBV7-3,TRBD2,TRBJ2-1,few,CASSRSSGGASWNEQFF,TGTGCCAGCAGCAGGTCTAGCGGGGGGGCCTCGTGGAATGAGCAGTTCTTC
TRBV7-2,TRBD1,TRBJ1-1,few,CASSSNTGGTEAFF,TGTGCCAGCAGCTCGAACACAGGGGGCACTGAAGCTTTCTTT